The present TCR beta chain was sequenced within a study of T cell responses to AZD1222 COVID-19 vaccine. Study-level information: Pooled samples include second doses given at about 4 or 12 weeks. Study-level results: It was only 6 or 7 AZD1222 recipients who were seropositive at baseline. Clonal diversity was possibly underestimated; the donors were predominantly white British and more often female.

In regard to this clone: Its specificity is unknown. Germline is not matched at one junction end, which may reflect a read error.

CDR3 size: 12 residues. Germline V lookup: CDR1 MNHNS, CDR2 SASEGT. Sequencing was performed with immunoSEQ multiplex PCR; in TCRdb, only in-frame clones are kept and a portion is missing. Of 70,000 to 95,000 clones in the sample, around nine tenths were seen once. This sample comprised peripheral blood, obtained on day 0 of AZD1222 vaccination. The V and J genes are TRBV6-1 and TRBJ1-2; possibly TRBD1 for D (6 bases). The receptor was isolated from an adult in good health. CDR3 DNA: TGTGCCAGCAGCGAAGCAGGGGATGGCTACACCTTC. Translating gives CASSEAGDGYTF.